This T cell receptor beta chain was recovered during a study of Ad26.COV2.S vaccination and SARS-CoV-2 variants. Treatment defined: some 20 received Ad26.COV2.S at low or high dose, single or two shots; a few received placebo; per-sample allocation not given. Samples were taken on day 63 after the first vaccine or placebo injection. Remarks on this clone: Its cognate antigen is unknown.

Trimming removed 4 bases from V and 4 bases from J; junction bases left unmatched: 23. The V gene's germline CDR1 is LNHNV and CDR2 YYDKDF (reference sequence). The CDR3 contains 20 residues. Clones were read by immunoSEQ multiplex PCR, and TCRdb kept only the in-frame ones, dropping some. The sample yields roughly 400,000 clones, around 92% seen once. Study-wide results and caveats: Among vaccine recipients, spike-specific TCR breadth exceeded that of placebo recipients. Reports say spike-specific CD8+ and CD4+ T cell responses covered substantial breadth after vaccination.

The sample here was peripheral blood, taken in a trial of Ad26.COV2.S vaccine versus placebo. The receptor comes from a person aged 18-60 years who received the Ad26.COV2.S COVID-19 vaccine or a placebo. The rearrangement joins TRBV15 to TRBJ2-3; TRBD1 matches at 7 bases. The CDR3 sequence: CATSITILRDSLLGADTQYF. CDR3 bases: TGTGCCACCAGCATCACGATCCTCCGGGACAGTCTGTTAGGGGCAGATACGCAGTATTTT. Combining the CDR3 with reference TRBV15 and TRBJ2-3 gives the whole variable domain DAMVIQNPRYQVTQFGKPVTLSCSQTLNHNVMYWYQQKSSQAPKLLFHYYDKDFNNEADTPDNFQSRRPNTSFCFLDIRSPGLGDTAMYLCATSITILRDSLLGADTQYFGPGTRLTVL.